Below, one TCR beta chain is given with its context. These data come from a study of T-cell memory formation after mild COVID-19. Turning to the study itself: TCR clusters mostly belonged to single donors.

V lost 9 bases and J 0 bases, leaving 13 bases between the germline ends. Germline values: CDR1 SNHLY, CDR2 FYNNEI. CDR3 length equals 14 residues. Each CDR3 protein is one row after TCRdb ran MiXCR on the 5' RACE reads. Of 240,000 or so distinct CDR3 sequences in the sample, around 10% were seen once. The V and J genes are TRBV2 and TRBJ2-3; D is possibly TRBD2 (5 bases). This clonotype was obtained from a man younger than 35 who had mild COVID-19 (a few samples of this study predate the infection). Cell type and time point are not known. Sequenced: PBMCs or a T cell subset sorted from them (not recorded which). The CDR3 region is CARTGFTSTDTQYF. CDR3 DNA: TGTGCCAGGACGGGGTTTACTAGCACAGATACGCAGTATTTT.